These 25 T cell receptor beta chains originate from one sample sequenced in a study of tumor-infiltrating lymphocytes in primary liver carcinoma (dated by TCRdb to the late 2010s). Blood RNA was extracted from unsorted whole blood with TRIzol reagent; germline DNA came from the DNeasy Blood & Tissue kit. Sequencing used an Illumina HiSeq 2500. TCRbeta-specific cDNA was reverse-transcribed from 500 ng total RNA using a constant-region primer and ProtoScript II reverse transcriptase. Three nested multiplex PCR rounds, following a slightly modified ARM-PCR procedure, were used to build the TCRbeta libraries. Each of the first two PCR rounds ran for about 10 cycles using multiplex TRBV1-TRBV30 forward primers together with a Cbeta reverse primer. Through fastp at Q25 and MiXCR, TCRdb rebuilt clones from the public reads, retaining in-frame beta chains. Every CDR3 protein is listed once, alongside the most common genes and DNA of its rows. The sample table holds about 200,000 distinct CDR3 sequences, of which less than 65% were seen once. Together, the top ten hold around 7.1% of the sample.

The sample consisted of peripheral blood. These receptors all stem from a woman aged 55-69 years with primary liver carcinoma and hepatitis B virus infection.

A few counts support this clonotype. A single base separates this from a much larger clone, so it may be a read error. This CDR3 reads CASSLVGGPRHF. The CDR3 DNA reads TGTGCCAGCAGTTTAGTTGGGGGTCCCCGGCATTTT. The chain employs TRBV12-3 or TRBV12-4 and TRBJ1-5; a possible D gene is TRBD1 (5 bases). This CDR3 comprises 12 residues.

A word on this clonotype: Without the conserved terminal phenylalanine or tryptophan, this CDR3 likely stems from a read error. J is TRBJ1-6 and V is TRBV11-2; D not resolved. Germline-derived CDR1 and CDR2 are SGHAT and FQNNGV. This CDR3 has 13 amino acids. The CDR3 region has the DNA TGTGCCCGCAGCTTAGATCCGGGATCACTCCTCCACATT. Its translation is CARSLDPGSLLHI.

Turning to this clonotype: This may be a read error: a much more frequent sequence differs by one nucleotide. The chain joins TRBV12-3 or TRBV12-4 to TRBJ2-1; possible D gene TRBD2, 6 bases. The CDR3 has 13 amino acids. V was shortened by 8 bases and J by 9 bases, with 17 bases between the two germline ends. CDR3 in amino acids: CASAPEQAGEQFF. The CDR3 region has the DNA TGTGCCAGCGCTCCTGAGCAAGCGGGTGAGCAGTTCTTC.

J is TRBJ2-7 and V is TRBV28, with TRBD2 matching 8 bases. Germline assignment: CDR1 MDHEN and CDR2 SYDVKM. With V trimmed by 1 base and J by 3 bases, 2 bases remained unmatched. The CDR3 is 14 amino acids. The CDR3 DNA reads TGTGCCAGCAGTTTATTGGGACTAGGCTACGAGCAGTACTTC. As protein: CASSLLGLGYEQYF.

A remark on this clonotype: A much larger clone differs from this one at a single base, so this may be a read error. The V call is TRBV6-1, the J call TRBJ1-2, with a tentative D call TRBD1 (6 bases). The CDR3 is 13 residues long. The germline gives CDR1 MNHNS, CDR2 SASEGT. CDR3 DNA sequence: TGTGTCAGCAGTGCTCCTGGGACATACGGCTACACCTTC. Protein: CVSSAPGTYGYTF.

V usage is TRBV5-1 and J usage is TRBJ2-3; D may be TRBD1 (5 bases). CDR3 length: 16 residues. Germline-derived CDR1 and CDR2 are SGHRS and YFSETQ. Trimming removed 0 bases at V and 1 base at J, with 12 bases between. CDR3 DNA sequence: TGCGCCAGCAGCTTGGGCAGGGATTCCGGCACAGATACGCAGTATTTT. As protein: CASSLGRDSGTDTQYF.

This chain joins TRBV11-2 and TRBJ2-1, with unresolved D. The CDR3 has 16 residues. V dropped 1 base and J dropped 0 bases, with 10 bases sitting between them. CDR1 and CDR2 (germline): SGHAT, FQNNGV. As DNA, the CDR3 is TGTGCCAGCAGCTTAGGGTGGAAGAGCTCCTACAATGAGCAGTTCTTC. Protein product: CASSLGWKSSYNEQFF.

On this clonotype itself: Here the CDR3 omits its conserved ending phenylalanine or tryptophan, so a read error is the likely source. The limits of the CDR3 on the DNA are not certain, so only TCRdb's listed CDR3 is given. This rearrangement joins TRBV4-2 to TRBJ2-1; no check of the table's D call, TRBD2, against the DNA was made. Germline assignment: CDR1 LGHNA and CDR2 YNFKEQ. The CDR3 contains 17 residues when both ends are counted. The CDR3 reads CASSLFSGLAVNNERFL.

As to this clonotype: The junction differs from germline at one of its ends, possibly a read error. This chain links TRBV10-3 with TRBJ1-5; 7 nucleotides line up with TRBD1. Germline CDR1 reads ENHRY; CDR2 reads SYGVKD. The CDR3 has 13 residues. The CDR3 DNA is TGTGCCATCAGTGAGGACAGGGCTCAGCCCCGGCTTTTT. Amino acids: CAISEDRAQPRLF.

By sample fraction, this clonotype is medium-sized. The CDR3 loop is CASSLRKTQYF. In nucleotides, the CDR3 is TGTGCCAGCAGTTTGCGAAAGACCCAGTACTTC. The rearrangement joins TRBV12-3 or TRBV12-4 to TRBJ2-5; D is ambiguous. The CDR3 sequence is 11 residues long. The ends were cut back, 3 bases at V and 6 bases at J, with 5 bases in the middle.

The chain couples TRBV5-1 to TRBJ2-2, with 7 bases lining up with TRBD2. The CDR3 consists of 14 residues. The junction had 9 bases not matched to a gene; V was cut back by 7 bases and J by 6 bases. Germline V lookup: CDR1 SGHRS, CDR2 YFSETQ. The CDR3 bases are TGCGCCAGCGGGGTTGGGGACTATGCCGGGGAGCTGTTTTTT. It translates to CASGVGDYAGELFF.

Of note for this clonotype: One base away lies a much larger clone, so this may be a sequencing read error. The chain uses TRBV4-2 and TRBJ2-2, with TRBD1 matching over 8 bases. The germline gives CDR1 LGHNA, CDR2 YNFKEQ. The CDR3 is 15 amino acids. CDR3 loop: CVSSQDRGDTGELFF. CDR3 nucleotides: TGTGTCAGCAGCCAAGACAGGGGTGATACCGGGGAGCTGTTTTTT.

This clonotype was picked up a small number of times. V gene TRBV6-6 combines with J gene TRBJ2-7, with a weak D call TRBD1 (7 bases). Trimming took off 10 bases at V and 7 bases at J, with 23 bases between the two ends. This CDR3 contains 14 residues. CDR1 MNHNY and CDR2 SVGAGI come from the germline V gene (reference sequence). The CDR3 sequence is CATYLGGSRGEQYF. CDR3 DNA: TGTGCCACCTACCTAGGGGGCTCTCGGGGGGAGCAGTACTTC.

The chain uses TRBV24-1 and TRBJ2-5; 11 bases are shared with TRBD1. The J call is in doubt because the DNA end fits TRBJ2-3 better. Germline-derived CDR1 and CDR2 are KGHDR and SFDVKD. This CDR3 has 15 residues. CDR3 sequence: CATAGIGTGGSTQYF. The CDR3 DNA reads as TGTGCCACCGCAGGTATCGGGACAGGGGGTAGTACGCAGTATTTT.

V gene TRBV20-1 combines with J gene TRBJ1-5; 7 bases are a match to TRBD1. The J call is uncertain, as TRBJ2-3 better fits the DNA end. Germline CDR1 DFQATT, CDR2 SNEGSKA (reference sequence). This CDR3 has 14 amino acids. The CDR3 loop is CSALVGQQDQPQYF. CDR3 DNA: TGCAGTGCCCTAGTGGGACAGCAGGATCAGCCCCAGTATTTT.

Worth noting for this clonotype: At one boundary the junction diverges from the germline segment, which might be a read error. V usage is TRBV6-2 or TRBV6-3 and J usage is TRBJ2-7; 8 nucleotides align to TRBD2. Per germline, CDR1 MNHEY and CDR2 SVGEGT. This CDR3 has 15 amino acids. The CDR3 coding sequence is TGTGCAAGCAGTTACGGGGGGGCCCTCGCCTACAAGCAGTACTTC. Translated, it gives CASSYGGALAYKQYF.

As for this clonotype: Being one base from a much bigger clone, this may be a read error. The rearrangement joins TRBV2 to TRBJ2-5, with D perhaps being TRBD1 or TRBD2 (5 bases each). The ends were cut back, 6 bases at V and 8 bases at J, with 19 bases in the middle. From germline, CDR1 is SNHLY and CDR2 FYNNEI. There are 14 residues in the CDR3. The DNA for the CDR3 is TGTGCCAGCAGGCCCGGGACGTATATCGATACCCAGTACTTC. It is translated as CASRPGTYIDTQYF.

The genes are TRBV21-1 and TRBJ2-3; the table's TRBD2 call for D was not verified on the DNA. TRBV21-1 is listed as a pseudogene. This CDR3 spans 16 amino acids. CDR3 amino acids: CAGSKDSGRATDTQYF. DNA for the CDR3: TGTGCCGGCAGCAAAGATAGCGGGAGGGCCACAGATACGCAGTATTTT.

Of note for this clonotype: A much larger clone lies one base from this, so it may be a read error. The chain is built from TRBV4-1 and TRBJ2-2; 9 bases match TRBD2. After removal of 2 bases from V and 4 bases from J, the junction contained 11 bases not matched to a gene. The V gene's germline CDR1 is MGHRA and CDR2 YSYEKL. The CDR3 contains 18 residues. Here the CDR3 DNA reads TGCGCCAGCAGCCAACGAATTATAGCGGGAGTGGGCACCGGGGAGCTGTTTTTT. Its translation is CASSQRIIAGVGTGELFF.

This chain links TRBV28 with TRBJ2-7, with a possible D match to TRBD1 (5 bases). The germline CDR1 and CDR2 sequences are MDHEN and SYDVKM. The CDR3 consists of 15 residues. V shed 6 bases and J shed 4 bases, with 19 bases lying between them. CDR3 coding DNA: TGTGCCAGCAGCCTCCTAGGGGCCCCAATTTACGAGCAGTACTTC. This sequence encodes CASSLLGAPIYEQYF.

Points on this clonotype: A read error may produce the germline difference seen at one junction end. The chain is built from TRBV11-3 and TRBJ2-2, with 11 nucleotides matching TRBD1. This CDR3 spans 15 amino acids. CDR1 is SGHNT, CDR2 YENEEA, per germline. CDR3 sequence reads: CASGPQDRGPGELVF. CDR3 nucleotide sequence: TGTGCCAGCGGCCCCCAGGACAGGGGGCCCGGGGAGCTGGTTTTT.

On this clonotype itself: This clone may be a read error of a much larger clone one base away. The chain links TRBV6-5 to TRBJ2-7; D uncertain. Germline CDR1 and CDR2: MNHEY and SVGAGI. Trimming shortened V by 0 bases and J by 3 bases, and 9 bases separated the two germline ends. There are 14 residues in the CDR3. This chain's CDR3 is CASSYSRDNYEQYF. The CDR3 DNA follows: TGTGCCAGCAGTTACTCGAGAGACAACTACGAGCAGTACTTC.

Notes on this clonotype: Since no conserved phenylalanine or tryptophan closes the CDR3, a read error is the likely cause. The chain is built from TRBV6-5 and TRBJ1-1, with no clear D. Looked up from germline, CDR1 is MNHEY and CDR2 is SVGAGI. The CDR3 spans 13 residues. Between the trimmed V and J ends, which lost 2 bases and 2 bases, there was a span of 6 bases. CDR3 amino acids: CASSYRVNTEAFL. The CDR3 DNA is TGTGCCAGCAGTTACCGAGTCAACACTGAAGCTTTCCTT.

The genes are TRBV11-2 and TRBJ2-1, with no clear D. The CDR3 totals 14 residues. Germline V gives CDR1 SGHAT, CDR2 FQNNGV. Trimming removed 5 bases at V and 4 bases at J, with 12 bases between. CDR3 sequence (DNA): TGTGCCAGCAGCCCCGGGTCTGAGTACAATGAGCAGTTCTTC. Protein: CASSPGSEYNEQFF.

This clonotype was observed at least ten times. The chain joins TRBV29-1 to TRBJ2-1, with TRBD2 identical over 7 bases. The CDR3 is 16 amino acids. J gave up 2 bases and V 0 bases, and 7 bases lay outside the gene matches. The germline gives CDR1 SQVTM, CDR2 ANQGSEA. The CDR3 DNA sequence: TGCAGCGTTGAAGATCAAGGGCTAGCGGCCTACAATGAGCAGTTCTTC. Its translation: CSVEDQGLAAYNEQFF.